A single sample is the source of the 9 T cell receptor beta chains below, sequenced in a study of low-dose radiotherapy and immunotherapy resistance in tumors. TRAV- and TRBV-specific primers, spanning alpha and beta chains, primed first-strand cDNA. The TCRs were subjected to amplification over approximately 20 PCR cycles employing a constant-region primer in conjunction with a V-primer adapter. MiXCR was run by TCRdb on the reads, yielding one entry per CDR3 protein. The sample shows tens of thousands of distinct CDR3 sequences, 15% to 20% of them seen only once. The time point was: after trial treatment. Treatment meaning: LDRT plus nivolumab, ipilimumab, low-dose cyclophosphamide and aspirin (RACIN trial). The specimen was PBMCs, collected after low-dose radiotherapy plus immunotherapy. The receptors derive from a male donor with prostate cancer.

Ten or more counts support this clonotype. This sequence joins TRBV12-3 or TRBV12-4 and TRBJ1-1; D is unresolved. V lost 4 bases to trimming and J lost 7 bases, with 10 bases between them. CDR3 size: 12 residues. The CDR3 region is CASSSSIGEAFF. The CDR3 DNA reads as TGTGCCAGCAGTTCGTCGATCGGTGAAGCTTTCTTT.

This clonotype was seen at least ten times. V gene TRBV6-2 or TRBV6-3 combines with J gene TRBJ1-1; 7 bases align to TRBD1. V was clipped by 5 bases and J by 4 bases; unmatched bases: 7. Germline assignment: CDR1 MNHEY and CDR2 SVGEGT. The CDR3 loop spans 14 amino acids. Here the CDR3 reads CASSGMTGPTEAFF. Written as DNA, the CDR3 is TGTGCCAGCAGTGGAATGACAGGGCCCACTGAAGCTTTCTTT.

This clonotype was counted ten times or more. The chain recombines TRBV29-1 with TRBJ2-5, with 7 positions matching TRBD1. The germline V gene encodes CDR1 SQVTM and CDR2 ANQGSEA. The CDR3 spans 15 residues. Trimming removed 6 bases from V and 2 bases from J; junction bases left unmatched: 12. CDR3 loop: CSVSPWGTDQETQYF. CDR3 DNA sequence: TGCAGCGTCTCACCGTGGGGGACAGATCAAGAGACCCAGTACTTC.

This clonotype was detected many times. The gene calls are TRBV4-1 and TRBJ2-7; 7 bases are shared with TRBD2. V gave up 1 base and J gave up 2 bases; unmatched junction bases: 5. The germline CDR1 and CDR2 sequences are MGHRA and YSYEKL. The CDR3 totals 15 residues. CDR3 protein: CASSQGPAGAYEQYF. The CDR3 DNA is TGCGCCAGCAGCCAAGGCCCGGCGGGGGCCTACGAGCAGTACTTC.

This clonotype has at least ten counts. The rearrangement links TRBV12-3 or TRBV12-4 to TRBJ2-1, with D possibly being TRBD1 (5 bases). Trimming took off 7 bases at V and 4 bases at J, with 14 bases between the two ends. The CDR3 totals 14 residues. The CDR3 bases are TGTGCCAGCACCCTCCCCGACAGATACAATGAGCAGTTCTTC. This sequence encodes CASTLPDRYNEQFF.

This clonotype was seen ten or more times. The chain has TRBV19 and TRBJ2-7; D is tentatively TRBD1 or TRBD2 (5 bases each). The CDR3 has 15 residues. Trimming shortened V by 6 bases and J by 2 bases, and 17 bases separated the two germline ends. Germline V lookup: CDR1 LNHDA, CDR2 SQIVND (reference sequence). The CDR3 loop reads CASSKAGTATYEQYF. CDR3 nucleotides: TGTGCCAGTAGCAAAGCCGGGACGGCGACCTACGAGCAGTACTTC.

This clonotype showed up many times. The gene calls are TRBV20-1 and TRBJ2-7; 9 bases match TRBD2. Per germline, CDR1 DFQATT and CDR2 SNEGSKA (reference sequence). This CDR3 spans 16 amino acids. Trimming removed 0 bases from V and 0 bases from J; junction bases left unmatched: 6. The CDR3 nucleotides are TGCAGTGCTAGAGATCTTCTAGCGGGGAGCTCCTACGAGCAGTACTTC. This translates into CSARDLLAGSSYEQYF.

The chain is built from TRBV9 and TRBJ2-7; the D gene is possibly TRBD2 (6 bases). CDR3 size: 15 residues. Trimming stripped 4 bases from V and 0 bases from J, with 14 bases between. Germline V gene sequence: CDR1 SGDLS, CDR2 YYNGEE. Here the CDR3 DNA reads TGTGCCAGCAGCCTTGGGCAGACTAGCTCCTACGAGCAGTACTTC. As protein: CASSLGQTSSYEQYF.

The count of this clonotype is one. Mismatch with germline at one junction end may stem from a read error. As DNA, the CDR3 is TGTGACAGCAGTTACAGCCAGGAGATCTACGAGCAGTTCTTC. This codes for CDSSYSQEIYEQFF. V and J are TRBV6-2 or TRBV6-3 and TRBJ2-1; D unclear. CDR1 is MNHEY and CDR2 is SVGEGT in the germline V gene. This CDR3 comprises 14 residues.